This T cell receptor beta chain appears in the sequencing data of a study of T cells in localized non-small cell lung cancer. Points from the study as a whole: Overall survival was longer when the density of T cells in the blood was higher.

The assay was immunoSEQ multiplex PCR, and TCRdb's table has in-frame clones only and misses some. The repertoire holds fewer than 40,000 clones, with about four fifths as singletons. V was trimmed by 8 bases and J by 6 bases, leaving 17 bases between them. The CDR3 extends over 13 amino acids. CDR1 MNHNS and CDR2 SASEGT come from the germline V gene. As for this clone: Its antigen is still unknown.

The specimen was peripheral blood, collected before any cancer treatment. This sequence originates from a male donor aged 60 or over with stage II squamous cell lung carcinoma. The chain has TRBV6-1 and TRBJ2-7, with a possible D match to TRBD1 (6 bases). CDR3 DNA sequence: TGTGCCAGCGACCAAGACGGACAGCTCGAGCAGTACTTC. Protein product: CASDQDGQLEQYF.